The present T cell receptor (beta chain) was sequenced within a study of OX40 agonist ivuxolimab in advanced cancers. Trimming left V 2 bases short and J 3 bases short, with 8 bases between. Germline loops: CDR1 MDHEN, CDR2 SYDVKM. The CDR3 totals 14 residues. Sequencing was performed with immunoSEQ multiplex PCR; in TCRdb, only in-frame clones are kept and a portion is missing. The data show 80,000 or so clones, with 85% to 95% seen just once and roughly an eighth held by the top ten. Of note for this clone: Its target is not known.

Notes on the study in general: There was clonal expansion of CD4+ and CD8+ blood T cells by week 6 at 0.1 to 3.0 mg/kg.

The receptor was derived from an adult with an advanced solid tumor such as melanoma, head and neck, liver or kidney cancer. The sequencing used CD4+ or CD8+ T cells sorted from blood, collected in a trial of the OX40 agonist ivuxolimab. This sequence joins TRBV28 and TRBJ1-5; TRBD1 might be the D (5 bases). Here the CDR3 reads CASSLTGINQPQHF. Here the CDR3 DNA reads TGTGCCAGCAGTTTAACAGGCATCAATCAGCCCCAGCATTTT.